This T cell receptor beta chain originates from a study of T cell changes during pregnancy in multiple sclerosis. The repertoire was sequenced with immunoSEQ multiplex PCR; TCRdb's copy has only in-frame clones and lacks some. The table records 65,000 to 85,000 clones, around 90% of them present only once. CDR3 length: 18 residues. Germline V gene lookup returns CDR1 SGDLS and CDR2 YYNGEE. J lost 4 bases, V lost 3 bases, and 11 bases had no gene match. The chain combines TRBV9 with TRBJ2-1; the match to TRBD2 covers 12 bases. The specimen comprised CD4+ T cells from peripheral blood mononuclear cells, sampled after pregnancy. The receptor was isolated from a female donor with multiple sclerosis, enrolled in a pregnancy study. Here the CDR3 reads CASSADLVTSGGYNEQFF. CDR3 DNA sequence: TGTGCCAGCAGCGCCGACCTTGTCACTAGCGGGGGGTACAATGAGCAGTTCTTC. The full variable domain, completed using reference TRBV9 and TRBJ2-1, is DSGVTQTPKHLITATGQRVTLRCSPRSGDLSVYWYQQSLDQGLQFLIQYYNGEERAKGNILERFSAQQFPDLHSELNLSSLELGDSALYFCASSADLVTSGGYNEQFFGPGTRLTVL.